These 2 T cell receptor beta chains share one sample of origin, sequenced in a study of cytomegalovirus exposure and HLA in healthy donors. Use of 60 Vbeta and 13 Jbeta primers characterized the PCR. Only in-frame clones appear in the TCRdb table, and some are missing; sequencing was by immunoSEQ multiplex PCR. Found here are about 120,000 clones, roughly 80% of them singletons; the top ten hold 4% to 5%. Sequencing was carried out using PBMCs. The receptors come from a man between 50 and 59 years old in good health and CMV-seropositive.

The chain employs TRBV28 and TRBJ2-7; tentative D call: TRBD1 (5 bases). V lost 6 bases to trimming and J lost 0 bases, with 21 bases between them. The CDR3 covers 17 residues. The V gene's germline CDR1 is MDHEN and CDR2 SYDVKM. The DNA for the CDR3 is TGTGCCAGCAGCACATGGTCAGTTGGGGCCAGCTCCTACGAGCAGTACTTC. Residues: CASSTWSVGASSYEQYF.

V is TRBV7-2 and J is TRBJ2-5, with 12 nucleotides matching TRBD2. This CDR3 region has 17 residues. V gave up 5 bases and J gave up 5 bases; unmatched junction bases: 12. The germline V gene encodes CDR1 SGHTA and CDR2 FQGNSA. This CDR3 reads CASSGRLAGGLVETQYF. The CDR3 nucleotides are TGTGCCAGCAGCGGTCGGCTAGCGGGAGGGCTTGTGGAGACCCAGTACTTC.